This is a list of T cell receptor beta chains from one sample in a study of T cell repertoires in cytomegalovirus infection. TCRdb passed the reads through MiXCR, listing each CDR3 protein once. Altogether hundreds of thousands of distinct CDR3 sequences are present, more than 25% being singletons, with the ten largest covering more than 13%. No antigens are known for them. Source: cultured CD8+ T cells from PBMCs, taken from culture after CMV antigen stimulation. The source of these receptors is a human donor in good health (CMV status not recorded). Some clones in this sample may be carry-over from other donors' samples. CDR3s include the opening cysteine and the closing phenylalanine or tryptophan. The D gene is left open where the match is weak. The size of a clone is reported for some rows only, either as once, few or many, or as a class for expanded clones.

TRBV6-2/TRBV6-3	TRBD1	TRBJ1-2	many	TGTGCCAGCAGAAATTTCCGGGACAGTAACTATGGCTACACCTTC	CASRNFRDSNYGYTF
TRBV12-3/TRBV12-4	-	TRBJ1-2	-	TGTGCCAGCAGTTTTGGGCCATTGCTTGGCTACACCTTC	CASSFGPLLGYTF
TRBV28	TRBD2	TRBJ2-2	-	TGTGCCAGCAGTTTAACTGGGGGGGTGGACACCGGGGAGCTGTTTTTT	CASSLTGGVDTGELFF
TRBV29-1	-	TRBJ2-3	-	TGCAGCCTTCGGTGGGGGGGGCCGGGAGATACGCAGTATTTT	CSLRWGGPGDTQYF
TRBV2	TRBD1	TRBJ2-2	few	TGTGCCAGCACCAACTTGGGACAGACGAACACCGGGGAGCTGTTTTTT	CASTNLGQTNTGELFF
TRBV4-1	-	TRBJ1-1	-	TGCGCCACCAGCCAAGGTCTGAACACTGAAGCTTTCTTT	CATSQGLNTEAFF
TRBV6-2/TRBV6-3	-	TRBJ1-5	-	TGTGCCAGCGCGATGACTGTCGGGGGGAGACATAGCAATCAGCCCCAGCATTTT	CASAMTVGGRHSNQPQHF
TRBV27	TRBD1	TRBJ2-1	-	TGTGCCAGCAGTGCCGGGACAGCCACTAATGAGCAGTTCTTC	CASSAGTATNEQFF
TRBV20-1	TRBD1	TRBJ2-2	-	TGCAGTGCTAGAGATCTCGTGGGACAGGGTTTCGCCGGGGAGCTGTTTTTT	CSARDLVGQGFAGELFF
TRBV7-1	TRBD2	TRBJ2-5	-	TGTGCCAGCAGGGGAACTAGCGGGGGGGCTCGTCGAGAGACCCAGTACTTC	CASRGTSGGARRETQYF
TRBV7-9	-	TRBJ2-2	few	TGTGCCAGCAGCCGGGGGCGAGATGCCGGGGAGCTGTTTTTT	CASSRGRDAGELFF
TRBV27	TRBD2	TRBJ2-3	few	TGTGCCAGCAGTCTTCGGGGGGGTGAATCAGATACGCAGTATTTT	CASSLRGGESDTQYF
TRBV7-2	-	TRBJ2-1	-	TGTGCCAGCAGCCCCCGGCCCGCAGGAGCGTTCTACAATGAGCAGTTCTTC	CASSPRPAGAFYNEQFF
TRBV14	-	TRBJ2-7	-	TGTGCCAGCAGCCAATCCCGGAACGAGCAGTACTTC	CASSQSRNEQYF
TRBV6-2/TRBV6-3	TRBD1	TRBJ2-4	-	TGTGCCAGCAGGACAGGGGGCCCGAACATTCAGTACTTC	CASRTGGPNIQYF
TRBV29-1	TRBD1	TRBJ1-5	once	TGCAGCGTTGAGACAGGGTATAGCAATCAGCCCCAGCATTTT	CSVETGYSNQPQHF
TRBV7-8	-	TRBJ2-6	many	TGTGCCAGCAGCTTAGGGAGGGGCGCTGGGGCCAACGTCCTGACTTTC	CASSLGRGAGANVLTF
TRBV5-6	TRBD1	TRBJ1-5	-	TGTGCCAGCACCCTGGGACAGGGAAGGGGCAATCAGCCCCAGCATTTT	CASTLGQGRGNQPQHF
TRBV27	-	TRBJ1-2	-	TGTGCCAGCAGTGCAACGACGGGGTTTGGCTACACCTTC	CASSATTGFGYTF
TRBV6-1	TRBD1	TRBJ1-1	-	TGTGCCAGCGTAAGACAGGGGGGGGTTCGATACACTGAAGCTTTCTTT	CASVRQGGVRYTEAFF